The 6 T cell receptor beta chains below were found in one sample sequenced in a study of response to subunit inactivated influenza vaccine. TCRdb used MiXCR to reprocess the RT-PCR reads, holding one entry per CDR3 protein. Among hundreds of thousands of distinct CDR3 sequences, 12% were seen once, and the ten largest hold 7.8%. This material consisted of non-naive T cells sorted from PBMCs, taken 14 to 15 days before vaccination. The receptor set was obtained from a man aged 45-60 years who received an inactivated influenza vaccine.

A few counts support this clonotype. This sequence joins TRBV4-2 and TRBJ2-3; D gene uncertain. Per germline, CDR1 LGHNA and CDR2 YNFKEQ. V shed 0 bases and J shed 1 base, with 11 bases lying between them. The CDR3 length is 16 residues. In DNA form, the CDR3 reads TGTGCCAGCAGCCAAGAGGCACGCGGTCGCACAGATACGCAGTATTTT. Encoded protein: CASSQEARGRTDTQYF.

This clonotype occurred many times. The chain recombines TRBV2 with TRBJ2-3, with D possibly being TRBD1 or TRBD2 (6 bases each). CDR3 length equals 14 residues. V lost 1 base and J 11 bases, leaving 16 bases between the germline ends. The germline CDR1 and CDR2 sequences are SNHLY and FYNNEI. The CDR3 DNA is TGTGCCAGCAGTGAAGAGGGGGGACACCTTTGGCAGTATTTT. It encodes CASSEEGGHLWQYF.

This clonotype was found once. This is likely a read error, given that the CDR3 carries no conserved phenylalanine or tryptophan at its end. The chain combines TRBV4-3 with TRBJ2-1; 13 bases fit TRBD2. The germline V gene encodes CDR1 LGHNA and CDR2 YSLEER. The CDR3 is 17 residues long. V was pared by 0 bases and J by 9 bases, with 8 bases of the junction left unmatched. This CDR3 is CASSQDGRTSGGGEQFL. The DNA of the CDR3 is TGCGCCAGCAGCCAAGATGGGCGGACTAGCGGGGGCGGTGAGCAGTTCTTA.

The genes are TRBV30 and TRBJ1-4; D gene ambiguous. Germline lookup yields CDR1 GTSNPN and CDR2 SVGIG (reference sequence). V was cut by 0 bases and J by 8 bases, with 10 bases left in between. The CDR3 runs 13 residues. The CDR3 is CAWSVLLQEKLFF. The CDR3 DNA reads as TGTGCCTGGAGTGTTCTCCTACAAGAAAAACTGTTTTTT.

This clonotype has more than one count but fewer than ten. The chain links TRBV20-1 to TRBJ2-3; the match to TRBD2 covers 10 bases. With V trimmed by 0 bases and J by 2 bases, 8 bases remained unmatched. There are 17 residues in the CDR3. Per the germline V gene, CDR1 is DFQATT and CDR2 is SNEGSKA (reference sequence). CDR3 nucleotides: TGCAGTGCTAGAGACGCCCAACTAGCGGGATACACAGATACGCAGTATTTT. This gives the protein CSARDAQLAGYTDTQYF.

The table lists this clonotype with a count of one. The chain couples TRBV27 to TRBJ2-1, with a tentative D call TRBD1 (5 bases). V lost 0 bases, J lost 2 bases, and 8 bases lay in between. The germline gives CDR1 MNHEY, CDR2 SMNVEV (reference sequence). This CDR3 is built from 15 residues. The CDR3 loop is CASSLSAGTYNEQFF. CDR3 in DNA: TGTGCCAGCAGTTTATCGGCAGGGACCTACAATGAGCAGTTCTTC.